The rows below give T cell receptor beta chains drawn from one sample of a study of T-cell reconstitution after alpha-beta-depleted transplantation in children. One entry per CDR3 protein results from TCRdb running MiXCR on the PCR reads. The sample comprises 70,000 or so distinct CDR3 sequences, about a tenth of which are singletons, and about 12% rests with the top ten. Sample: PBMCs, taken before TCRalphabeta/CD19-depleted stem cell transplant. Source of these receptors: a boy between 10 and 17 years old with acute myeloid leukemia, due to receive a stem cell transplant. Each CDR3 is given with its conserved first and last residue. The D gene is left open where the match is weak. Only some rows state a clone size, as once, few, many or a class for expanded clones.

clone size,V gene,J gene,D gene,CDR3 protein,CDR3 DNA
many,TRBV27,TRBJ1-2,TRBD1,CASSTTGTGNTGYTF,TGTGCCAGCAGTACGACCGGGACAGGGAATACTGGCTACACCTTC
many,TRBV6-1,TRBJ2-7,TRBD2,CASSGASGSSNEQYF,TGTGCCAGCAGTGGGGCTAGCGGGAGTAGCAACGAGCAGTACTTC
many,TRBV28,TRBJ1-3,-,CASSPGQLSGNTIYF,TGTGCCAGCAGTCCAGGACAGCTCTCTGGAAACACCATATATTTT
many,TRBV12-3/TRBV12-4,TRBJ2-5,-,CASSLIREETQYF,TGTGCCAGCAGTTTGATCAGGGAAGAGACCCAGTACTTC
many,TRBV6-5,TRBJ1-5,TRBD1,CASTQEDRAGPNQPQHF,TGTGCCAGCACCCAAGAGGACAGGGCGGGCCCCAATCAACCCCAGCATTTT
many,TRBV12-3/TRBV12-4,TRBJ1-1,-,CASSLQGKTEAFF,TGTGCCAGCAGTTTACAGGGAAAAACTGAAGCTTTCTTT
many,TRBV12-3/TRBV12-4,TRBJ2-2,TRBD2,CASSSGTSGFGELFF,TGTGCCAGCAGCTCCGGGACTAGCGGGTTTGGGGAGCTGTTTTTT
many,TRBV12-3/TRBV12-4,TRBJ1-6,-,CARPDRCGTSNSPLHF,TGTGCCAGGCCCGACCGGTGCGGGACGAGCAATTCACCCCTCCACTTT
-,TRBV2,TRBJ2-1,-,CASSPAYNEQFF,TGTGCCAGCAGTCCAGCCTACAATGAGCAGTTCTTC
many,TRBV24-1,TRBJ2-5,TRBD1,CATSSDRGVETQYF,TGTGCCACCAGTTCCGACAGGGGGGTAGAGACCCAGTACTTC
many,TRBV6-2/TRBV6-3,TRBJ2-5,-,CASSLSGRRETQYF,TGTGCCAGCAGTCTCTCCGGGAGACGCGAGACCCAGTACTTC
-,TRBV24-1,TRBJ2-5,-,CATSRAMGTQYF,TGTGCCACCTCTCGGGCTATGGGGACCCAGTACTTC
many,TRBV4-1,TRBJ2-5,TRBD2,CASRQGTSGGPGETQYF,TGCGCCAGCAGACAAGGGACTAGCGGGGGGCCGGGAGAGACCCAGTACTTC
many,TRBV7-8,TRBJ2-5,TRBD2,CASSFASGRATETQYF,TGTGCCAGCAGCTTCGCTAGCGGGAGGGCCACAGAGACCCAGTACTTC
few,TRBV12-3/TRBV12-4,TRBJ1-4,-,CASSFRGAEKLFF,TGTGCCAGCAGTTTTCGGGGTGCGGAAAAACTGTTTTTT
many,TRBV20-1,TRBJ2-2,TRBD1,CSASWTGGAMVFF,TGCAGTGCTAGTTGGACAGGGGGCGCGATGGTGTTTTTT
many,TRBV7-8,TRBJ2-3,TRBD2,CASSLLAGSLDTQYF,TGTGCCAGCAGCTTGTTAGCGGGAAGTCTAGATACGCAGTATTTT
-,TRBV5-4,TRBJ2-5,-,CASSLGVGGVETQYF,TGTGCCAGCAGCTTGGGAGTAGGGGGTGTGGAGACCCAGTACTTC
many,TRBV11-2,TRBJ2-1,TRBD2,CASSLDGAWTSGRIRDEQFF,TGTGCCAGCAGCTTAGACGGGGCTTGGACTAGCGGGAGGATCAGGGATGAGCAGTTCTTC
few,TRBV20-1,TRBJ2-3,TRBD1,CSASQGAGDTQYF,TGCAGTGCTAGTCAGGGGGCGGGAGATACGCAGTATTTT
many,TRBV5-6,TRBJ2-3,-,CASSDVGTTDTQYF,TGTGCCAGCAGCGATGTGGGGACCACAGATACGCAGTATTTT
-,TRBV20-1,TRBJ2-5,-,CSAGRGGETQYF,TGCAGTGCTGGCAGGGGCGGCGAGACCCAGTACTTC
many,TRBV27,TRBJ2-3,TRBD2,CASSPLAGEPPTQYF,TGTGCCAGCAGTCCCCTAGCGGGAGAACCCCCTACGCAGTATTTT
-,TRBV23-1,TRBJ2-1,-,CASPPGLSYNEQFF,TGCGCCAGCCCCCCAGGGCTTTCCTACAATGAGCAGTTCTTC
-,TRBV19,TRBJ2-2,-,CASSLGTANTGELFF,TGTGCCAGTAGTCTGGGGACGGCGAACACCGGGGAGCTGTTTTTT
many,TRBV20-1,TRBJ1-1,-,CSARDLQGTEAFF,TGCAGTGCTAGAGATCTACAGGGCACTGAAGCTTTCTTT
few,TRBV7-2,TRBJ2-1,TRBD2,CASSSAGLAGGGQFF,TGTGCCAGCAGCTCCGCGGGACTAGCGGGAGGGGGGCAGTTCTTC
many,TRBV20-1,TRBJ2-7,-,CSAVGVELRTSEQYF,TGCAGTGCCGTAGGAGTGGAGCTCAGAACGTCCGAGCAGTACTTC
few,TRBV12-3/TRBV12-4,TRBJ1-5,-,CASSLLQGDQPQHF,TGTGCCAGCAGTTTACTGCAGGGTGATCAGCCCCAGCATTTT
many,TRBV12-3/TRBV12-4,TRBJ2-1,TRBD1,CASSISLPGTAYNEQFF,TGTGCCAGCAGTATCTCCCTCCCCGGGACAGCTTACAATGAGCAGTTCTTC
many,TRBV12-3/TRBV12-4,TRBJ2-2,-,CASSLKVNTGELFF,TGTGCCAGCAGTTTAAAAGTAAACACCGGGGAGCTGTTTTTT
many,TRBV29-1,TRBJ1-5,TRBD1,CSAGQGGDQPQHF,TGCAGCGCTGGACAGGGCGGAGATCAGCCCCAGCATTTT
many,TRBV7-8,TRBJ2-2,-,CASSLHPGELFF,TGTGCCAGCAGCTTACACCCTGGGGAGCTGTTTTTT
many,TRBV7-6,TRBJ2-1,TRBD2,CASSGLAGASGQFF,TGTGCCAGCAGCGGCCTAGCGGGAGCCTCAGGGCAGTTCTTC
many,TRBV6-5,TRBJ2-5,-,CASSYGIQETQYF,TGTGCCAGCAGTTACGGGATACAAGAGACCCAGTACTTC
many,TRBV12-3/TRBV12-4,TRBJ2-2,-,CASSFALRELFF,TGTGCCAGCAGTTTTGCGCTAAGGGAGCTGTTTTTT
many,TRBV11-2,TRBJ1-4,-,CASSFQGRPTNEKLFF,TGTGCCAGCAGCTTTCAGGGCAGACCAACTAATGAAAAACTGTTTTTT
many,TRBV29-1,TRBJ2-7,-,CSVMTHSYEQYF,TGCAGCGTTATGACACACTCCTACGAGCAGTACTTC
many,TRBV9,TRBJ2-1,-,CASSVGGGLSYNEQFF,TGTGCCAGCAGCGTAGGGGGGGGCCTCTCCTACAATGAGCAGTTCTTC
many,TRBV28,TRBJ2-5,TRBD1,CASSFQDGTGGETQYF,TGTGCCAGCAGTTTTCAGGATGGGACAGGCGGGGAGACCCAGTACTTC
many,TRBV5-1,TRBJ2-3,TRBD2,CASSAGLAGGTDTQYF,TGCGCCAGCAGCGCCGGACTAGCGGGAGGCACAGATACGCAGTATTTT
many,TRBV2,TRBJ1-1,TRBD1,CASSTLRDRVSHGAAFF,TGTGCCAGCAGTACACTCCGGGACAGGGTTTCCCACGGGGCAGCTTTCTTT
many,TRBV6-2/TRBV6-3,TRBJ2-7,TRBD2,CASSPSGFYEQYF,TGTGCCAGCAGCCCTAGCGGATTCTACGAGCAGTACTTC
many,TRBV3-1,TRBJ2-7,-,CASSQELVSEQYF,TGTGCCAGCAGCCAGGAACTAGTTTCCGAGCAGTACTTC
many,TRBV15,TRBJ2-2,TRBD2,CATSRDYPGLAGGGGTGELFF,TGTGCCACCAGCAGAGACTACCCGGGACTAGCGGGAGGAGGTGGCACCGGGGAGCTGTTTTTT
once,TRBV7-9,TRBJ2-3,TRBD2,CASSSPGGYADTQYF,TGTGCCAGCAGCTCCCCGGGGGGTTACGCAGATACGCAGTATTTT
many,TRBV3-1,TRBJ2-3,-,CASSSDTQYF,TGTGCCAGCAGCTCCGATACGCAGTATTTT
-,TRBV27,TRBJ2-1,TRBD1,CASSLALDRGHGNEQFF,TGTGCCAGCAGTTTAGCTTTGGACAGGGGGCATGGGAATGAGCAGTTCTTC
few,TRBV9,TRBJ2-6,-,CASSVALLWGAGANVLTF,TGTGCCAGCAGCGTAGCTCTTCTATGGGGGGCTGGGGCCAACGTCCTGACTTTC
-,TRBV7-1,TRBJ1-5,TRBD1,CASRPQGAENQPQHF,TGTGCCAGCAGACCTCAGGGGGCCGAGAATCAGCCCCAGCATTTT
many,TRBV7-2,TRBJ2-1,TRBD2,CASSTGLAGGSSEQFF,TGTGCCAGCAGCACGGGACTAGCGGGAGGTTCTAGTGAGCAGTTCTTC
many,TRBV6-5,TRBJ2-5,-,CASSFSRSETQYF,TGTGCCAGCAGTTTCTCTCGGTCGGAGACCCAGTACTTC
many,TRBV7-2,TRBJ1-6,-,CASTFGTDNSPLHF,TGTGCCAGCACCTTCGGGACGGACAATTCACCCCTCCACTTT
many,TRBV3-1,TRBJ2-5,TRBD2,CASSQFSGGAAETQYF,TGTGCCAGCAGCCAGTTTAGCGGGGGGGCCGCGGAGACCCAGTACTTC